Listed here are 25 T cell receptor beta chains from one sample, sequenced in a study of cytomegalovirus exposure and HLA in healthy donors. 13 Jbeta primers and 60 Vbeta primers were used for the PCR. The data were produced by immunoSEQ multiplex PCR, yet TCRdb's version contains in-frame clones alone and is incomplete. The sample includes roughly 200,000 clones, 70% to 80% of them seen just once. The source material was PBMCs. These TCRs come from a male donor in good health and CMV-seronegative.

A single count supports this clone. This chain joins TRBV11-2 and TRBJ1-6; TRBD1 agrees at 10 bases. The junction had 11 bases not matched to a gene; V was cut back by 4 bases and J by 2 bases. The CDR3 totals 19 residues. Germline CDR1 SGHAT, CDR2 FQNNGV. The CDR3 reads CASSYRAGQGRPYNSPLHF. The DNA of the CDR3 is TGTGCCAGCAGCTATCGGGCGGGACAGGGGAGGCCCTATAATTCACCCCTCCACTTT. Using reference TRBV11-2 and TRBJ1-6 for the parts outside the CDR3, the full variable domain is EAGVAQSPRYKIIEKRQSVAFWCNPISGHATLYWYQQILGQGPKLLIQFQNNGVVDDSQLPKDRFSAERLKGVDSTLKIQPAKLEDSAVYLCASSYRAGQGRPYNSPLHFGNGTRLTVT.

The CDR3 sequence is CASSQYSGGAVTDTQYF. In DNA form, the CDR3 reads TGCGCCAGCAGCCAGTATAGCGGGGGGGCCGTGACAGATACGCAGTATTTT. The V call is TRBV4-1, the J call TRBJ2-3; 11 bases are shared with TRBD2. The CDR3 extends over 17 amino acids. V lost 3 bases and J lost 3; bases outside the gene matches: 8. Per germline, CDR1 MGHRA and CDR2 YSYEKL.

The rearrangement joins TRBV30 to TRBJ1-5, with 9 bases lining up with TRBD1. J gave up 4 bases and V 2 bases, and 6 bases lay outside the gene matches. This CDR3 has 15 residues. Germline loops: CDR1 GTSNPN, CDR2 SVGIG (reference sequence). CDR3 sequence (DNA): TGTGCCTGGAGTACGTCCGGACAGGGGAATCAGCCCCAGCATTTT. Protein product: CAWSTSGQGNQPQHF.

The chain links TRBV5-1 to TRBJ2-2; 7 positions match TRBD2. The germline CDR1 and CDR2 sequences are SGHRS and YFSETQ. The ends lost 6 bases at V and 3 bases at J; junction bases unmatched: 8. The CDR3 has 15 amino acids. The CDR3 region has the DNA TGCGCCAGCACCACCGGGACTACTGACACCGGGGAGCTGTTTTTT. Protein sequence: CASTTGTTDTGELFF.

This chain uses TRBV9 with TRBJ1-6, with TRBD1 matching 8 bases. The CDR3 consists of 17 residues. Germline trimming cut 0 bases from V and 9 bases from J; bases unmatched to any gene: 11. Germline CDR1 SGDLS, CDR2 YYNGEE. The DNA for the CDR3 is TGTGCCAGCAGCGTAGGGGCCCTCCAGGGGGCGAGTTCACCCCTCCACTTT. As protein: CASSVGALQGASSPLHF.

The chain uses TRBV9 and TRBJ2-2, with D perhaps TRBD2 (5 bases). The CDR3 is 14 amino acids. V was cut by 4 bases and J by 10 bases, with 17 bases left in between. Germline values: CDR1 SGDLS, CDR2 YYNGEE. The CDR3 DNA reads as TGTGCCAGCAGCTCAGCTTTAGAGGGTGAGGAGCTGTTTTTT. Protein sequence: CASSSALEGEELFF.

This clone was detected only a few times. The rearrangement links TRBV4-2 to TRBJ1-5; possibly TRBD1 for D (5 bases). The germline gives CDR1 LGHNA, CDR2 YNFKEQ. Trimming removed 4 bases at V and 1 base at J, with 14 bases between. The CDR3 loop spans 16 amino acids. This CDR3 reads CASSPLGGRSNQPQHF. CDR3 sequence (DNA): TGTGCCAGCAGCCCCCTGGGGGGGAGAAGCAATCAGCCCCAGCATTTT.

The gene calls are TRBV6-5 and TRBJ2-3; 12 bases are shared with TRBD2. Trimming cost V 6 bases and J 5 bases; bases outside gene matches: 3. The CDR3 runs 14 residues. CDR1 MNHEY and CDR2 SVGAGI come from the germline V gene. For the CDR3, the DNA is TGTGCCAGCAGAACGGGACTAGCGGGAGATACGCAGTATTTT. Its protein is CASRTGLAGDTQYF.

This clone was counted a few times. The chain is built from TRBV25-1 and TRBJ2-2; D may be TRBD1 (6 bases). The germline CDR1 and CDR2 sequences are MGHDK and SYGVNS. V lost 4 bases and J 5 bases, leaving 11 bases between the germline ends. CDR3 size: 14 residues. This chain's CDR3 is CASSGYRDTGELFF. CDR3 DNA: TGTGCCAGCAGTGGCTACAGGGATACCGGGGAGCTGTTTTTT. The complete variable domain, with remaining parts taken from reference TRBV25-1 and TRBJ2-2, reads EADIYQTPRYLVIGTGKKITLECSQTMGHDKMYWYQQDPGMELHLIHYSYGVNSTEKGDLSSESTVSRIRTEHFPLTLESARPSHTSQYLCASSGYRDTGELFFGEGSRLTVL.

The chain is built from TRBV4-3 and TRBJ1-1; D is unresolved. The CDR3 is 13 amino acids. The V end was cut by 1 base, the J end by 2 bases, with 5 bases between. Looked up from germline, CDR1 is LGHNA and CDR2 is YSLEER. CDR3 loop: CASSQVTNTEAFF. The CDR3, as DNA: TGCGCCAGCAGCCAAGTTACTAACACTGAAGCTTTCTTT.

The count of this clone is one. V is TRBV19 and J is TRBJ2-7; 7 bases line up with TRBD1. CDR1 and CDR2 (germline): LNHDA, SQIVND (reference sequence). The CDR3 covers 14 residues. V lost 9 bases and J lost 4; bases outside the gene matches: 12. CDR3 residues: CASRRTGQLYEQYF. CDR3 nucleotide sequence: TGTGCCAGCCGCCGGACAGGTCAACTATACGAGCAGTACTTC.

CDR3 DNA sequence: TGTGCCAGCATTAGCGGGACAGGGGTGGGCGAGCAGTACTTC. Translating it yields CASISGTGVGEQYF. V gene TRBV28 combines with J gene TRBJ2-7; TRBD1 agrees at 10 bases. Trimming took 7 bases from V and 6 from J; bases not matched to a gene: 9. This CDR3 comprises 14 residues. Germline lookup yields CDR1 MDHEN and CDR2 SYDVKM.

The genes are TRBV2 and TRBJ2-1, with TRBD2 matching 8 bases. The CDR3 spans 16 residues. J lost 0 bases, V lost 7 bases, and 8 bases had no gene match. The germline gives CDR1 SNHLY, CDR2 FYNNEI. DNA for the CDR3: TGTGCCAGCATAAGGCGGGAGGAACTCTCCTACAATGAGCAGTTCTTC. It is translated as CASIRREELSYNEQFF.

The chain is built from TRBV6-1 and TRBJ2-7; 7 nucleotides align to TRBD1. The junction had 8 bases not matched to a gene; V was cut back by 5 bases and J by 1 base. The germline gives CDR1 MNHNS, CDR2 SASEGT. The CDR3 runs to 15 residues. The CDR3 spells CASSNTGELSYEQYF. The DNA for the CDR3 is TGTGCCAGCAGTAATACAGGGGAGTTATCCTACGAGCAGTACTTC.

This chain joins TRBV28 and TRBJ2-7; 8 bases agree with TRBD2. The J segment lost 2 bases and the V segment lost 0 bases, leaving 3 bases of the junction unmatched. CDR1 is MDHEN, CDR2 SYDVKM, per germline. This CDR3 comprises 15 residues. CDR3 sequence (DNA): TGTGCCAGCAGTTTATGGAGCGGGAGTCCCTACGAGCAGTACTTC. Translating it yields CASSLWSGSPYEQYF. The full variable domain, its missing parts supplied by reference TRBV28 and TRBJ2-7, is DVKVTQSSRYLVKRTGEKVFLECVQDMDHENMFWYRQDPGLGLRLIYFSYDVKMKEKGDIPEGYSVSREKKERFSLILESASTNQTSMYLCASSLWSGSPYEQYFGPGTRLTVT.

V and J are TRBV6-1 and TRBJ1-3, with a weak D call TRBD1 (6 bases). V dropped 6 bases and J dropped 2 bases, with 8 bases sitting between them. The CDR3 is 13 amino acids. Germline CDR1 is MNHNS and CDR2 is SASEGT. The chain's CDR3 is CASREGAGNTIYF. In DNA, the CDR3 is TGTGCCAGCAGAGAGGGGGCTGGAAACACCATATATTTT.

The J gene is TRBJ1-5, the V gene TRBV7-9; D gene unclear. The CDR3 totals 12 residues. Germline CDR1 reads SEHNR; CDR2 reads FQNEAQ (reference sequence). V lost 4 bases and J lost 4, with 5 bases in between. This chain's CDR3 is CASSSNNQPQHF. The CDR3 DNA is TGTGCCAGCAGCTCTAATAATCAGCCCCAGCATTTT.

The chain uses TRBV27 and TRBJ1-1; TRBD1 matches at 11 bases. Germline CDR1 reads MNHEY; CDR2 reads SMNVEV (reference sequence). Unmatched junction bases numbered 2, after V lost 6 bases and J lost 5 bases. The CDR3 is 13 residues long. In DNA form, the CDR3 reads TGTGCCAGCAGGGACAGGGGGCTTACTGAAGCTTTCTTT. Translated: CASRDRGLTEAFF.

The V gene is TRBV27, the J gene TRBJ1-2, with a weak D call TRBD1 (6 bases). CDR3 length: 13 amino acids. Germline V lookup: CDR1 MNHEY, CDR2 SMNVEV (reference sequence). Trimming shortened V by 6 bases and J by 8 bases, and 16 bases separated the two germline ends. CDR3 in amino acids: CASSVLGGDGYTF. Written as DNA, the CDR3 is TGTGCCAGCAGCGTCTTAGGGGGTGACGGCTACACCTTC.

This clone was recorded only once. The same CDR3 is also encoded by other DNA sequences in this sample. The chain couples TRBV5-1 to TRBJ2-1, with 7 bases lining up with TRBD2. Losses at the gene ends were 0 bases for V and 0 bases for J; bases not matched to a gene: 3. Germline CDR1 is SGHRS and CDR2 is YFSETQ. This CDR3 region has 16 residues. CDR3 nucleotides: TGCGCCAGCAGCTTGGGGCTAGCGGCCTCCTACAATGAGCAGTTCTTC. Its protein product is CASSLGLAASYNEQFF.

The rearrangement uses TRBV4-1 and TRBJ1-2, with 7 positions matching TRBD1. From germline, CDR1 is MGHRA and CDR2 YSYEKL. After removal of 1 base from V and 0 bases from J, the junction contained 8 bases not matched to a gene. The CDR3 extends over 17 amino acids. CDR3 sequence: CASSQGLGQVANYGYTF. The CDR3 bases are TGCGCCAGCAGCCAAGGACTCGGACAGGTGGCTAACTATGGCTACACCTTC.

V is TRBV9 and J is TRBJ1-5; possibly TRBD1 for D (5 bases). Trimming took off 0 bases at V and 3 bases at J, with 10 bases between the two ends. CDR1 is SGDLS and CDR2 is YYNGEE in the germline V gene. The CDR3 runs 15 residues. CDR3 protein: CASSVDPGINQPQHF. CDR3 coding DNA: TGTGCCAGCAGCGTAGATCCAGGGATCAATCAGCCCCAGCATTTT. The complete variable domain, with remaining parts taken from reference TRBV9 and TRBJ1-5, reads DSGVTQTPKHLITATGQRVTLRCSPRSGDLSVYWYQQSLDQGLQFLIQYYNGEERAKGNILERFSAQQFPDLHSELNLSSLELGDSALYFCASSVDPGINQPQHFGDGTRLSIL.

The chain recombines TRBV6-6 with TRBJ2-5; TRBD2 is a possible D gene (7 bases). This CDR3 has 13 amino acids. Trimming removed 8 bases at V and 0 bases at J, with 10 bases between. CDR1 MNHNY and CDR2 SVGAGI come from the germline V gene (reference sequence). As DNA, the CDR3 is TGTGCCAGCGGGGGGGCGAACCAAGAGACCCAGTACTTC. Protein product: CASGGANQETQYF.

This rearrangement joins TRBV2 to TRBJ2-1; TRBD2 aligns across 8 bases. The CDR3 length is 14 residues. V was clipped by 5 bases and J by 4 bases; unmatched bases: 4. Germline V gene lookup returns CDR1 SNHLY and CDR2 FYNNEI. CDR3 sequence: CASSRTSGYNEQFF. Written as DNA, the CDR3 is TGTGCCAGCAGTAGAACTAGCGGTTACAATGAGCAGTTCTTC.

The genes are TRBV30 and TRBJ1-4; possibly TRBD1 for D (5 bases). The germline CDR1 and CDR2 sequences are GTSNPN and SVGIG (reference sequence). Trimming shortened V by 1 base and J by 7 bases, and 16 bases separated the two germline ends. This CDR3 contains 15 residues. The CDR3: CAWSGLRGRVEKLFF. The CDR3 DNA follows: TGTGCCTGGAGTGGGTTAAGGGGCAGGGTTGAAAAACTGTTTTTT.